This passage covers 15 T cell receptor beta chains from one sample sequenced in a study of shared clonotypes between healthy human individuals. Libraries were prepared by immunoSEQ multiplex PCR; TCRdb keeps only in-frame clonotypes and omits some of them. This table holds 2.3 million or so clones, about 92% found once. Sequencing was carried out using naive CD4+ T cells from PBMCs. As for subset: CD45RA+ positively selected. The receptors derive from a man between 18 and 35 years old in good health. Some clones in this sample may be carry-over from other donors' samples.

The gene calls are TRBV27 and TRBJ2-7; 11 nucleotides agree with TRBD2. The ends lost 5 bases at V and 3 bases at J; junction bases unmatched: 9. The CDR3 is made up of 16 amino acids. Looked up from germline, CDR1 is MNHEY and CDR2 is SMNVEV (reference sequence). The CDR3 here is CASSTRTSGSLYEQYF. DNA of the CDR3: TGTGCCAGCAGTACTCGGACTAGCGGGTCCCTCTACGAGCAGTACTTC.

This rearrangement joins TRBV11-2 to TRBJ2-7, with 10 positions matching TRBD2. The CDR3 has 17 residues. In germline, CDR1 is SGHAT, CDR2 FQNNGV. V dropped 5 bases and J dropped 4; count of bases not matched to a gene: 14. The DNA of the CDR3 is TGTGCCAGCAGCCACACTAGCGGGAACGGGGCGTTTTACGAGCAGTACTTC. Amino acids: CASSHTSGNGAFYEQYF.

This chain links TRBV5-1 with TRBJ2-1; D uncertain. V lost 4 bases, J lost 8 bases, and 19 bases lay in between. The CDR3 sequence is 15 residues long. CDR1 SGHRS and CDR2 YFSETQ come from the germline V gene. CDR3 sequence: CASSPGPTQFDEQFF. Written as DNA, the CDR3 is TGCGCCAGCAGCCCGGGCCCCACTCAGTTCGATGAGCAGTTCTTC.

This chain joins TRBV25-1 and TRBJ2-1, with TRBD2 matching over 8 bases. V dropped 5 bases and J dropped 10; count of bases not matched to a gene: 7. Germline values: CDR1 MGHDK, CDR2 SYGVNS. The CDR3 extends over 13 amino acids. CDR3 sequence: CASSRTSSGEQFF. Here the CDR3 DNA reads TGTGCCAGCAGTCGGACTAGCTCCGGCGAGCAGTTCTTC.

The chain joins TRBV5-1 to TRBJ2-1, with 8 positions matching TRBD2. The CDR3 spans 18 residues. The J segment lost 5 bases and the V segment lost 0 bases, leaving 13 bases of the junction unmatched. Germline V lookup: CDR1 SGHRS, CDR2 YFSETQ. CDR3: CASSLVSVAGRHDNEQFF. The CDR3 region has the DNA TGCGCCAGCAGCTTGGTTTCGGTAGCGGGACGGCATGACAATGAGCAGTTCTTC.

The CDR3 protein is CASSLDLGVNEQFF. The CDR3 nucleotides are TGCGCCAGCAGCTTGGACTTGGGGGTAAATGAGCAGTTCTTC. The chain combines TRBV5-1 with TRBJ2-1; the D call may be TRBD1 or TRBD2 (5 bases each). CDR1 SGHRS and CDR2 YFSETQ come from the germline V gene. This CDR3 has 14 residues. The ends were cut back, 0 bases at V and 7 bases at J, with 11 bases in the middle.

This clone was counted only a few times. The chain employs TRBV11-2 and TRBJ1-1; tentative D call: TRBD1 (5 bases). Per the germline V gene, CDR1 is SGHAT and CDR2 is FQNNGV. There are 13 residues in the CDR3. V lost 3 bases, J lost 3 bases, and 8 bases lay in between. The CDR3 nucleotides read TGTGCCAGCAGCTTCGAGGGGTACACTGAAGCTTTCTTT. It specifies CASSFEGYTEAFF.

This clone has just a few counts. Other DNA sequences in the sample encode the same CDR3. The chain combines TRBV6-1 with TRBJ1-1, with D unresolved. The CDR3 is made up of 13 amino acids. Germline V gene data show CDR1 as MNHNS and CDR2 as SASEGT. With 1 base removed from V and 2 bases from J, the gap between germline ends came to 5 bases. The CDR3 DNA follows: TGTGCCAGCAGTGAAGGGGTAAACACTGAAGCTTTCTTT. Protein: CASSEGVNTEAFF.

J is TRBJ1-1 and V is TRBV2; D not resolved. Deletions cut 7 bases from V and 3 bases from J, with 9 bases between. This CDR3 comprises 12 residues. Germline loops: CDR1 SNHLY, CDR2 FYNNEI. CDR3 sequence reads: CASKRRDTEAFF. DNA of the CDR3: TGTGCCAGCAAGCGACGGGACACTGAAGCTTTCTTT.

The CDR3, as DNA: TGTGCCAGCAGTGTGGGTCAGGGGACGAACTATGGCTACACCTTC. Translating it yields CASSVGQGTNYGYTF. J is TRBJ1-2 and V is TRBV6-1; a weak D match, TRBD1 (6 bases). V lost 4 bases and J lost 2, with 14 bases in between. Germline-derived CDR1 and CDR2 are MNHNS and SASEGT. This CDR3 has 15 residues.

This chain connects TRBV28 to TRBJ2-1; 12 nucleotides line up with TRBD2. Trimming at V came to 3 bases and at J to 4 bases, leaving 10 bases not matched to a gene. CDR3 length equals 18 residues. From germline, CDR1 is MDHEN and CDR2 SYDVKM. The CDR3 DNA reads TGTGCCAGCAGTTTGTCTAGCGGGAGGGTATTCGGATACAATGAGCAGTTCTTC. It codes for CASSLSSGRVFGYNEQFF.

In DNA form, the CDR3 reads TGTGCCAGCAGCCCCACAGGGGTTGGCTACACCTTC. As protein: CASSPTGVGYTF. The chain is built from TRBV14 and TRBJ1-2; 7 bases are shared with TRBD1. CDR1 is SGHDN, CDR2 FVKESK, per germline. The CDR3 is 12 amino acids. With 4 bases clipped from V and 7 bases from J, the junction kept 3 bases outside the gene matches. Combining the CDR3 with reference TRBV14 and TRBJ1-2 gives the whole variable domain EAGVTQFPSHSVIEKGQTVTLRCDPISGHDNLYWYRRVMGKEIKFLLHFVKESKQDESGMPNNRFLAERTGGTYSTLKVQPAELEDSGVYFCASSPTGVGYTFGSGTRLTVV.

This clone has just a few counts. The CDR3 spells CASRGTGQRYNEQFF. In DNA, the CDR3 is TGCGCCAGCAGGGGGACCGGACAAAGATACAATGAGCAGTTCTTC. This chain joins TRBV4-1 and TRBJ2-1; D assignment may be TRBD1 or TRBD2 (5 bases each). The V end lost 6 bases, the J end lost 4 bases, and 16 bases lay between the germline ends. The CDR3 has 15 amino acids. From germline, CDR1 is MGHRA and CDR2 YSYEKL.

V gene TRBV6-6 combines with J gene TRBJ2-1; possibly TRBD1 or TRBD2 for D (7 bases each). The CDR3 covers 12 residues. Per germline, CDR1 MNHNY and CDR2 SVGAGI (reference sequence). The V gene lost 11 bases and the J gene lost 4 bases, with 12 bases spanning the gap. The CDR3 coding sequence is TGTGCCTCTCAGGGGGGGTACAATGAGCAGTTCTTC. Encoded protein: CASQGGYNEQFF.

The chain is built from TRBV30 and TRBJ2-7, with D possibly matching TRBD2 (6 bases). Germline V gene lookup returns CDR1 GTSNPN and CDR2 SVGIG (reference sequence). V lost 5 bases and J lost 2, with 13 bases in between. CDR3 length: 13 amino acids. The CDR3 is CAWGGSGAYEQYF. The CDR3 DNA sequence: TGTGCCTGGGGGGGGTCTGGAGCCTACGAGCAGTACTTC. Filled out from reference TRBV30 and TRBJ2-7, the complete variable domain reads SQTIHQWPATLVQPVGSPLSLECTVEGTSNPNLYWYRQAAGRGLQLLFYSVGIGQISSEVPQNLSASRPQDRQFILSSKKLLLSDSGFYLCAWGGSGAYEQYFGPGTRLTVT.